The T cell receptor beta chain described here comes from a study of blood T cell repertoires in COVID-19. CDR1 MNHNY and CDR2 SVGAGI come from the germline V gene (reference sequence). Trimming left V 6 bases short and J 4 bases short, with 10 bases between. The CDR3 covers 13 residues. In the source study's methods: Reference gene primer amplification gave nucleated cell count estimates. Data came from immunoSEQ multiplex PCR; TCRdb stores just in-frame clones and leaves some out. V and J calls and clone size come straight from that table; D and trimming were deduced from the DNA. Among about 120,000 clones listed, 85% to 90% were seen once.

The sequencing sample was made of peripheral blood. The TCR originated in an elderly man with acute or convalescent COVID-19. This chain joins TRBV6-6 and TRBJ1-5; D remains ambiguous. DNA for the CDR3: TGTGCCAGCAGCCATAACGGGAATCAGCCCCAGCATTTT. This sequence encodes CASSHNGNQPQHF.